This T cell receptor beta chain stems from a study of Graves' ophthalmopathy and Graves' hyperthyroidism. The trim removed 4 bases at V and 5 bases at J, leaving 1 base unmatched. CDR3 length: 14 residues. The V gene's germline CDR1 is SGHDT and CDR2 YYEEEE. This clonotype was counted at least ten times. Antigen unknown. RNA served as the template for amplifying TCR beta CDR3 regions. RT-PCR was first run with HTBI primers, then multiplex PCR in a second round. TCRdb re-called the multiplex PCR reads through MiXCR, storing one row per CDR3 protein. The sample has around 470,000 distinct CDR3 sequences; under 15% are singletons. Study results and limitations: Ophthalmopathy progression predictions by the model showed 72.22% specificity and about 70% sensitivity. Discriminating ophthalmopathy from stable hyperthyroidism, a 13-signature model attained a sensitivity of under 90% and a specificity of approximately 81%.

Symptoms, serum thyroxine and TRAb, thyroid ultrasound, and orbital computed tomography formed the diagnostic basis. Sequencing was done on a sample of blood. V is TRBV5-6 and J is TRBJ2-2; 11 positions match TRBD1. The clonotype comes from a woman aged 25 to 39 with Graves' ophthalmopathy. The DNA of the CDR3 is TGTGCCAGCAGCCGGGACAGGGGGACCGGGGAGCTGTTTTTT. It codes for CASSRDRGTGELFF.